This entry lists 16 T cell receptor beta chains sequenced from one sample in a study of blood T cell repertoires in COVID-19. Produced via immunoSEQ multiplex PCR; TCRdb's table is partial and in-frame only. Here the sample spans around 200,000 clones, around 82% being singletons. Sequencing used PBMCs or T cells enriched from blood (not recorded which). These receptors were taken from a woman aged 40 to 50 with acute COVID-19.

Notes on this clone: At one end, the junction sequence differs from germline, possibly due to a read error. The chain links TRBV30 to TRBJ2-7, with D possibly matching TRBD1 (5 bases). The CDR3 runs 11 residues. Germline V CDR1 and CDR2: GTSNPN, SVGIG (reference sequence). CDR3 in DNA: TGTGCCTGGATTGGTGGGGCCCAGCAATACTTC. It encodes CAWIGGAQQYF.

CDR3 in amino acids: CASSERTSGTGELFF. CDR3 in DNA: TGCGCCAGCAGCGAGAGGACTAGCGGGACCGGGGAGCTGTTTTTT. The chain couples TRBV5-1 to TRBJ2-2, with TRBD2 matching over 11 bases. With V trimmed by 4 bases and J by 5 bases, 4 bases remained unmatched. This CDR3 has 15 amino acids. Germline CDR1 is SGHRS and CDR2 is YFSETQ.

This chain links TRBV5-6 with TRBJ1-1; D remains unclear. The germline V gene encodes CDR1 SGHDT and CDR2 YYEEEE. Trimming removed 2 bases at V and 0 bases at J, with 8 bases between. The CDR3 extends over 14 amino acids. CDR3: CASSLGAVNTEAFF. Written as DNA, the CDR3 is TGTGCCAGCAGCTTAGGCGCGGTGAACACTGAAGCTTTCTTT.

This chain links TRBV19 with TRBJ1-3; D possibly corresponds to TRBD1 (5 bases). Trimming left V 4 bases short and J 2 bases short, with 9 bases between. Germline CDR1 reads LNHDA; CDR2 reads SQIVND (reference sequence). The CDR3 spans 14 residues. CDR3 coding DNA: TGTGCCAGTAGTACCCAGGGCGCTGGAAACACCATATATTTT. Translated: CASSTQGAGNTIYF. The full variable domain, with the rest looked up from reference TRBV19 and TRBJ1-3, is DGGITQSPKYLFRKEGQNVTLSCEQNLNHDAMYWYRQDPGQGLRLIYYSQIVNDFQKGDIAEGYSVSREKKESFPLTVTSAQKNPTAFYLCASSTQGAGNTIYFGEGSWLTVV.

This chain joins TRBV25-1 and TRBJ1-3; D not certain. This CDR3 spans 13 amino acids. Between the trimmed V and J ends, which lost 0 bases and 4 bases, there was a span of 4 bases. CDR1 MGHDK and CDR2 SYGVNS come from the germline V gene. The CDR3 bases are TGTGCCAGCAGTGAATACAGAGGAAACACCATATATTTT. Its translation: CASSEYRGNTIYF.

This rearrangement joins TRBV3-1 (or the pseudogene TRBV3-2) to TRBJ2-1; D uncertain. This CDR3 is 12 amino acids long. Germline assignment: CDR1 LGHDT and CDR2 YNNKEL (reference sequence). V was pared by 0 bases and J by 10 bases, with 7 bases between. For the CDR3, the DNA is TGTGCCAGCAGCCAAGATCCCGTGGAGCAGTTCTTC. This gives the protein CASSQDPVEQFF.

This rearrangement joins TRBV6-2 or TRBV6-3 to TRBJ2-7; 7 positions agree with TRBD2. V gave up 2 bases and J gave up 2 bases; unmatched junction bases: 12. Germline CDR1 and CDR2: MNHEY and SVGEGT. This CDR3 comprises 17 residues. The CDR3 here is CASSYTRGERGTYEQYF. CDR3 DNA sequence: TGTGCCAGCAGTTACACGAGAGGCGAGCGGGGAACCTACGAGCAGTACTTC.

The chain employs TRBV18 and TRBJ1-2, with 10 bases identical to TRBD1. The CDR3 covers 16 residues. Trimming took 6 bases from V and 7 from J; bases not matched to a gene: 14. CDR1 KGHSH and CDR2 LQKENI come from the germline V gene. This CDR3 reads CASSPLQDRGDSGYTF. The CDR3 coding sequence is TGTGCCAGCTCCCCGCTACAGGACAGGGGGGACAGTGGCTACACCTTC.

The chain joins TRBV6-2 or TRBV6-3 to TRBJ2-3, with no clear D. The V gene's germline CDR1 is MNHEY and CDR2 SVGEGT. V lost 5 bases to trimming and J lost 5 bases, with 5 bases between them. The CDR3 contains 11 residues. This CDR3 is CASSRGDTQYF. The CDR3 DNA follows: TGTGCCAGCAGTCGCGGAGATACGCAGTATTTT.

This chain connects TRBV3-1 (or the pseudogene TRBV3-2) to TRBJ2-7; 13 bases map to TRBD2. The CDR3 is 15 residues long. V lost 4 bases and J lost 7; bases outside the gene matches: 7. CDR1 LGHDT and CDR2 YNNKEL come from the germline V gene (reference sequence). The CDR3 spells CASSPPGLAGREQYF. The CDR3 DNA follows: TGTGCCAGCAGCCCGCCGGGACTAGCGGGGAGAGAGCAGTACTTC.

The rearrangement links TRBV28 to TRBJ2-7; D call uncertain. Germline values: CDR1 MDHEN, CDR2 SYDVKM. The CDR3 length is 10 residues. With 9 bases removed from V and 4 bases from J, the gap between germline ends came to 7 bases. This CDR3 is CASMSYEQYF. Here the CDR3 DNA reads TGTGCCAGTATGAGTTACGAGCAGTACTTC.

This clone was counted a single time. The rearrangement uses TRBV7-2 and TRBJ2-6; TRBD2 agrees at 10 bases. Germline CDR1 SGHTA, CDR2 FQGNSA. J was trimmed by 2 bases and V by 5 bases; bases with no gene match: 9. The CDR3 is 18 amino acids. DNA of the CDR3: TGTGCCAGCAGCCCCCGGAGTAGCGGGAGGCCTGGGGCCAACGTCCTGACTTTC. It translates to CASSPRSSGRPGANVLTF.

V and J are TRBV5-4 and TRBJ2-3; no reliable D call. The CDR3 spans 15 residues. V shed 0 bases and J shed 3 bases, with 11 bases lying between them. From germline, CDR1 is SGHNT and CDR2 YYREEE (reference sequence). The CDR3 bases are TGTGCCAGCAGCTTGGACTCCTCCCAAACAGATACGCAGTATTTT. Residues: CASSLDSSQTDTQYF. The entire variable domain, with the rest obtained from reference TRBV5-4 and TRBJ2-3, is as follows: ETGVTQSPTHLIKTRGQQVTLRCSSQSGHNTVSWYQQALGQGPQFIFQYYREEENGRGNFPPRFSGLQFPNYSSELNVNALELDDSALYLCASSLDSSQTDTQYFGPGTRLTVL.

The chain has TRBV6-5 and TRBJ2-5; 12 bases agree with TRBD1. V lost 0 bases to trimming and J lost 5 bases; unmatched junction nucleotides: 4. CDR1 and CDR2 from the germline V gene are MNHEY and SVGAGI. This CDR3 is 16 amino acids long. CDR3 loop: CASSYSGTGGSETQYF. The CDR3 DNA reads TGTGCCAGCAGTTACTCTGGGACAGGGGGCAGTGAGACCCAGTACTTC.

This chain uses TRBV5-1 with TRBJ2-1, with 7 bases aligning to TRBD2. V shed 4 bases and J 2 bases; nucleotides not matched to a gene: 9. There are 16 residues in the CDR3. The germline gives CDR1 SGHRS, CDR2 YFSETQ. The CDR3 region is CASSKAGDGAYNEQFF. The CDR3 coding sequence is TGCGCCAGCAGCAAGGCGGGGGATGGGGCCTACAATGAGCAGTTCTTC.

As concerns this clone: Compared with germline, one end of the junction differs, possibly owing to a read error. The chain uses TRBV18 and TRBJ2-3; TRBD1 matches at 7 bases. This CDR3 contains 15 residues. Germline CDR1 KGHSH, CDR2 LQKENI. CDR3 sequence (DNA): TGTGCCAACTCACCACGGGACAGAGGCACAGATACGCAGTATTTT. Its translation is CANSPRDRGTDTQYF.